The source of this TCR beta chain is a study of long-term antiretroviral therapy in people with HIV. Post-ART PBMC samples numbered at least two per donor, and pre-ART ones at least one. Going into DNA extraction, samples held roughly 0.85-11 million cryopreserved PBMC. CDR1 and CDR2 (germline): SEHNR, FQNEAQ (reference sequence). The CDR3 has 12 residues. V lost 1 base and J 11 bases, leaving 9 bases between the germline ends. The libraries were made with immunoSEQ v3.0 at survey level. Per sample, sequencing targeted roughly 35,000-50,000 T-cell genomes. Assay: immunoSEQ multiplex PCR; the TCRdb copy retains only in-frame clones and omits some. The sample holds 20,000 to 30,000 clones, 85% to 90% seen once.

This TCR derives from a man aged 25 to 40 with HIV. V is TRBV7-9 and J is TRBJ2-1; no definite D call. The sequenced sample was unsorted PBMCs, obtained more than 4.3 years after starting antiretroviral therapy. The CDR3 bases are TGTGCCAGCAGCTTAGGCCTAGAAAAGCAGTTCTTC. Amino acid sequence: CASSLGLEKQFF.